One sample yielded the 9 T cell receptor beta chains listed below, sequenced in a study of identical twins. TCRdb re-called the 5' RACE reads with MiXCR, one entry per CDR3 protein. Of 500,000 to 550,000 distinct CDR3 sequences listed, approximately 20% are singletons. The data also belong to a second study, concerning yellow fever vaccine responses in identical twins.

Sequenced sample: CD4+ T cells sorted from blood. All receptors derive from a woman between 18 and 29 years old in good health.

The rearrangement links TRBV27 to TRBJ2-1; 11 bases are a match to TRBD2. This CDR3 is built from 15 residues. Germline CDR1 is MNHEY and CDR2 is SMNVEV (reference sequence). The V and J ends lost 6 bases and 6 bases, in that order; junction bases with no gene match: 7. The CDR3 nucleotides are TGTGCCAGCAGGACACTAGCGGGAGTCGTCAATGAGCAGTTCTTC. This gives the protein CASRTLAGVVNEQFF.

This clonotype has only a few counts. The chain employs TRBV3-1 and TRBJ1-2, with TRBD1 as a possible D gene (5 bases). Germline assignment: CDR1 LGHDT and CDR2 YNNKEL (reference sequence). Trimming took off 5 bases at V and 4 bases at J, with 8 bases between the two ends. The CDR3 is 12 amino acids. The CDR3 region is CASSWDGYGYTF. The CDR3 DNA follows: TGTGCCAGCAGCTGGGACGGCTATGGCTACACCTTC.

This clonotype appeared many times. V and J are TRBV29-1 and TRBJ2-2; D remains unclear. Germline-derived CDR1 and CDR2 are SQVTM and ANQGSEA. The CDR3 loop spans 14 amino acids. The V gene lost 2 bases and the J gene lost 5 bases, with 12 bases spanning the gap. Written as DNA, the CDR3 is TGCAGCGTTGAAACCTCCCTCGGGACCGGGGAGCTGTTTTTT. Translation: CSVETSLGTGELFF.

This clonotype has a handful of counts. The V call is TRBV29-1, the J call TRBJ2-5; maybe TRBD1 (6 bases). The length of the CDR3 is 15 residues. The V gene lost 1 base and the J gene lost 2 bases, with 14 bases spanning the gap. Per the germline V gene, CDR1 is SQVTM and CDR2 is ANQGSEA. The CDR3 is CSVEVNRALQETQYF. Here the CDR3 DNA reads TGCAGCGTTGAAGTGAACAGGGCCCTACAAGAGACCCAGTACTTC.

The rearrangement uses TRBV5-1 and TRBJ2-1; 13 bases match TRBD2. This CDR3 has 18 amino acids. V shed 2 bases, J shed 2 bases, and the junction held 7 bases outside the gene matches. Germline-derived CDR1 and CDR2 are SGHRS and YFSETQ. CDR3 sequence reads: CASSFGTGLAGPYNEQFF. DNA for the CDR3: TGCGCCAGCAGCTTTGGAACGGGACTAGCGGGGCCCTACAATGAGCAGTTCTTC.

There are a few counts of this clonotype. CDR3 residues: CASSSTPRTSESEQFF. Here the CDR3 DNA reads TGTGCCAGCAGCTCTACCCCTCGGACTAGCGAGAGTGAGCAGTTCTTC. The gene calls are TRBV7-2 and TRBJ2-1, with TRBD2 matching over 9 bases. Germline trimming cut 4 bases from V and 9 bases from J; bases unmatched to any gene: 13. Germline CDR1 SGHTA, CDR2 FQGNSA. The CDR3 has 16 amino acids.

There are a few counts of this clonotype. The chain links TRBV5-1 to TRBJ2-3; 7 nucleotides line up with TRBD2. This CDR3 has 15 amino acids. J gave up 0 bases and V 4 bases, and 5 bases lay outside the gene matches. Per germline, CDR1 SGHRS and CDR2 YFSETQ. CDR3 sequence: CASSRDYGSTDTQYF. The CDR3, as DNA: TGCGCCAGCAGCAGGGACTATGGTAGCACAGATACGCAGTATTTT. The whole variable domain, filled in from reference TRBV5-1 and TRBJ2-3, reads KAGVTQTPRYLIKTRGQQVTLSCSPISGHRSVSWYQQTPGQGLQFLFEYFSETQRNKGNFPGRFSGRQFSNSRSEMNVSTLELGDSALYLCASSRDYGSTDTQYFGPGTRLTVL.

The chain carries TRBV5-1 and TRBJ1-1, with 10 bases fitting TRBD1. V was pared by 5 bases and J by 8 bases, with 12 bases of the junction left unmatched. Per germline, CDR1 SGHRS and CDR2 YFSETQ. This CDR3 region has 15 residues. This chain's CDR3 is CASSGSGTGVSEAFF. For the CDR3, the DNA is TGCGCCAGCAGTGGATCCGGGACAGGGGTTTCCGAAGCTTTCTTT.

A few counts support this clonotype. The chain carries TRBV5-1 and TRBJ1-2; no clear D. With 5 bases removed from V and 3 bases from J, the gap between germline ends came to 8 bases. From germline, CDR1 is SGHRS and CDR2 YFSETQ. This CDR3 contains 12 residues. DNA of the CDR3: TGCGCCAGCAGGGCCTCGTACTATGGCTACACCTTC. Its translation: CASRASYYGYTF.